This TCR beta chain originates from a study of shared clonotypes between healthy human individuals. Profiling relied on immunoSEQ multiplex PCR, and the TCRdb table lists in-frame clones only, not all of them. The sample carries over a million clones, around 97% recorded once. After removal of 2 bases from V and 5 bases from J, the junction contained 6 bases not matched to a gene. From germline, CDR1 is KGHSH and CDR2 LQKENI. The CDR3 extends over 15 amino acids. The rearrangement links TRBV18 to TRBJ2-7; the match to TRBD2 covers 10 bases. Specimen: naive CD4+ T cells sorted from blood. The subset denotes: CD45RA+ positively selected. This TCR came from a man aged 25 to 40 in good health. The CDR3 bases are TGTGCCAGCTCACCATCGGCTAGCGGGAGCCACGAGCAGTACTTC. Encoded protein: CASSPSASGSHEQYF. Full variable domain (rest looked up from reference TRBV18 and TRBJ2-7): NAGVMQNPRHLVRRRGQEARLRCSPMKGHSHVYWYRQLPEEGLKFMVYLQKENIIDESGMPKERFSAEFPKEGPSILRIQQVVRGDSAAYFCASSPSASGSHEQYFGPGTRLTVT.